These T cell receptor beta chains were read from a single sample in a study of shared clonotypes between healthy human individuals. Repertoires were generated with immunoSEQ multiplex PCR, while TCRdb's copy carries only in-frame clones and drops some. The sample holds more than 2 million clones, 85% to 95% seen once. The sample consisted of naive CD4+ T cells sorted from blood. These receptors were collected from a man in his late teens or twenties in good health. Both conserved end residues are part of each CDR3. D genes are given only for firm matches. Size is omitted from some rows. Given values are once, few, many or a class for expanded clones.

>.|TRBD1|TRBJ2-5|TRBV5-4
TGTGCCAGCAGGCCGGACAGGGAAGAGACCCAGTACTTC
CASRPDREETQYF
>.|.|TRBJ2-1|TRBV18
TGTGCCAGCTCACCTAGGGACAACTACAATGAGCAGTTCTTC
CASSPRDNYNEQFF
>once|.|TRBJ2-2|TRBV7-9
TGTGCCAGCAGCTTGCACACCGGCCTCACCGGGGAGCTGTTTTTT
CASSLHTGLTGELFF
>.|.|TRBJ2-3|TRBV21-1
TGTGCCAGCAGCAAAGACATGAGTGACGGATTCACAGATACGCAGTATTTT
CASSKDMSDGFTDTQYF
>.|.|TRBJ1-4|TRBV9
TGTGCCAGCAGCGTAGGGGTACGTTCTTGGACTGTAGAAAAACTGTTTTTT
CASSVGVRSWTVEKLFF
>.|TRBD1|TRBJ2-7|TRBV28
TGTGCCAGCAGGACAGGGACAGGGGGTTTCTACGAGCAGTACTTC
CASRTGTGGFYEQYF
>.|.|TRBJ2-5|TRBV19
TGTGCCAGTAGTATAGGCCGCAGGGAGACCCAGTACTTC
CASSIGRRETQYF
>.|.|TRBJ2-5|TRBV7-9
TGTGCCAGCAGCTCCTTGGGGGATCAAGAGACCCAGTACTTC
CASSSLGDQETQYF
>.|.|TRBJ1-6|TRBV7-8
TGTGCCAGCAGCCCGCGTCCGGCCGGACCCCTCCACTTT
CASSPRPAGPLHF
>.|.|TRBJ1-1|TRBV12-5
TGTGCTATTGGGCCGAAACAGGCGATGAACACTGAAGCTTTCTTT
CAIGPKQAMNTEAFF
>.|.|TRBJ1-2|TRBV6-6
TGTGCCAGCAGTTATGAAGCAGGGGCCGGCTATGGCTACACCTTC
CASSYEAGAGYGYTF
>.|.|TRBJ2-3|TRBV2
TGTGCCAGCAGTCTGGAGTCGACAGATACGCAGTATTTT
CASSLESTDTQYF
>few|TRBD2|TRBJ2-7|TRBV4-3
TGCGCCAGCAGCCAGGTGAGCGGGGCCTACGAGCAGTACTTC
CASSQVSGAYEQYF
>.|TRBD1|TRBJ2-1|TRBV20-1
TGCAGTGCAAGGGACAGTCGGTTCTTC
CSARDSRFF
>.|.|TRBJ2-5|TRBV6-5
TGTGCCAGCAGTTACTCGACCCGAGACACCCAGTACTTC
CASSYSTRDTQYF
>.|.|TRBJ2-2|TRBV7-2
TGTGCCAGCAGCTCACCAATACCGGACCCGAACACCGGGGAGCTGTTTTTT
CASSSPIPDPNTGELFF
>.|.|TRBJ2-7|TRBV6-5
TGTGCCAGCAGTTACTCGATGAGCTCCTACGAGCAGTACTTC
CASSYSMSSYEQYF
>few|.|TRBJ1-6|TRBV7-2
TGTGCCAGCAGCTTAGGCGGGACGGGGAATTCACCCCTCCACTTT
CASSLGGTGNSPLHF
>.|TRBD2|TRBJ2-3|TRBV9
TGTGCCAGCAGCGTAGTGGGCGGGAGTACGGCAGATACGCAGTATTTT
CASSVVGGSTADTQYF
>once|.|TRBJ1-1|TRBV2
TGTGCCAGCATAATGGACGGGAACACTGAAGCTTTCTTT
CASIMDGNTEAFF
>.|.|TRBJ2-2|TRBV30
TGTGCCTGGAGTGGAGCTCTCCAGCCCTTGGGCGGGGAGCTGTTTTTT
CAWSGALQPLGGELFF
>.|.|TRBJ1-6|TRBV10-2
TGCGCCAGCAGGCTTTCCCACAGGGATAATTCACCCCTCCACTTT
CASRLSHRDNSPLHF
>.|.|TRBJ2-5|TRBV27
TGTGCCAGCGGGTCACTACGGGGGGAGACCCAGTACTTC
CASGSLRGETQYF
>.|TRBD1|TRBJ2-1|TRBV4-1
TGCGCCAGCAGCCAGCTGACAGGGTTTACGGATGAGCAGTTCTTC
CASSQLTGFTDEQFF
>.|.|TRBJ2-7|TRBV28
TGTGCCAGCAGTTTATCCGGGACGGCCGCCTACGAGCAGTACTTC
CASSLSGTAAYEQYF